These 19 T cell receptor beta chains originate from one sample sequenced in a study of cytomegalovirus exposure and HLA in healthy donors. With 60 Vbeta and 13 Jbeta primers, the PCR was carried out. Data came from immunoSEQ multiplex PCR; TCRdb stores just in-frame clones and leaves some out. The data show tens of thousands of clones, and the top ten clones hold less than 2.5%. The specimen was PBMCs. The receptor source for this set is a female donor in good health and CMV-seronegative.

The genes are TRBV27 and TRBJ1-2; 8 nucleotides match TRBD1. The CDR3 contains 15 residues. With 4 bases clipped from V and 1 base from J, the junction kept 5 bases outside the gene matches. Per germline, CDR1 MNHEY and CDR2 SMNVEV (reference sequence). The CDR3 here is CASSSWDRNNYGYTF. CDR3 bases: TGTGCCAGCAGTTCTTGGGACAGGAATAACTATGGCTACACCTTC.

V usage is TRBV7-7 and J usage is TRBJ1-5, with D maybe TRBD1 (5 bases). V lost 11 bases and J lost 2, with 7 bases in between. There are 11 residues in the CDR3. Per germline, CDR1 SSHAT and CDR2 FNYEAQ (reference sequence). The CDR3 sequence: CARGGNQPQHF. CDR3 bases: TGTGCCCGGGGGGGCAATCAGCCCCAGCATTTT. Combining the CDR3 with reference TRBV7-7 and TRBJ1-5 gives the whole variable domain GAGVSQSPRYKVTKRGQDVTLRCDPISSHATLYWYQQALGQGPEFLTYFNYEAQPDKSGLPSDRFSAERPEGSISTLTIQRTEQRDSAMYRCARGGNQPQHFGDGTRLSIL.

This chain uses TRBV7-3 with TRBJ2-5; 8 bases line up with TRBD2. CDR1 SGHTA and CDR2 FQGTGA come from the germline V gene. The V segment lost 2 bases and the J segment 2 bases; nucleotides outside the gene matches: 13. The CDR3 is 18 residues long. DNA for the CDR3: TGTGCCAGCAGCTTATTCCCCCTAGCGGGCCTTCAACAAGAGACCCAGTACTTC. This sequence encodes CASSLFPLAGLQQETQYF.

The chain uses TRBV5-1 and TRBJ1-2, with 9 bases identical to TRBD1. CDR3 length: 12 residues. Per the germline V gene, CDR1 is SGHRS and CDR2 is YFSETQ. J was trimmed by 8 bases and V by 2 bases; bases with no gene match: 1. The CDR3 region is CASSFGTGGYTF. DNA of the CDR3: TGCGCCAGCAGCTTTGGGACAGGGGGCTACACCTTC. Drawing the rest from reference TRBV5-1 and TRBJ1-2, the complete variable domain is KAGVTQTPRYLIKTRGQQVTLSCSPISGHRSVSWYQQTPGQGLQFLFEYFSETQRNKGNFPGRFSGRQFSNSRSEMNVSTLELGDSALYLCASSFGTGGYTFGSGTRLTVV.

CDR3 nucleotide sequence: TGTGCCAGCACTGGACAGGACAATGAGCAGTTCTTC. Translating it yields CASTGQDNEQFF. The rearrangement uses TRBV25-1 and TRBJ2-1; 7 bases are shared with TRBD1. CDR3 length equals 12 residues. The germline gives CDR1 MGHDK, CDR2 SYGVNS. The junction had 2 bases not matched to a gene; V was cut back by 7 bases and J by 5 bases.

The chain joins TRBV29-1 to TRBJ2-7, with 8 bases fitting TRBD1. V lost 7 bases, J lost 6 bases, and 8 bases stayed unmatched. CDR3 length equals 12 residues. Germline loops: CDR1 SQVTM, CDR2 ANQGSEA. The CDR3 protein is CSATGQASEQYF. CDR3 in DNA: TGCAGCGCAACGGGACAGGCGTCCGAGCAGTACTTC.

The rearrangement uses TRBV18 and TRBJ2-7; the D gene is possibly TRBD1 (6 bases). This CDR3 is built from 16 residues. Trimming shortened V by 4 bases and J by 1 base, and 17 bases separated the two germline ends. CDR1 and CDR2 (germline): KGHSH, LQKENI. The CDR3 protein is CASSLGTGKLSYEQYF. CDR3 coding DNA: TGTGCCAGCTCACTTGGAACAGGGAAACTTTCCTACGAGCAGTACTTC. The variable domain in full, completed from reference TRBV18 and TRBJ2-7, reads NAGVMQNPRHLVRRRGQEARLRCSPMKGHSHVYWYRQLPEEGLKFMVYLQKENIIDESGMPKERFSAEFPKEGPSILRIQQVVRGDSAAYFCASSLGTGKLSYEQYFGPGTRLTVT.

The chain links TRBV6-5 to TRBJ2-7; tentative D call: TRBD1 (5 bases). The CDR3 is 14 amino acids. V was clipped by 5 bases and J by 4 bases, with 15 bases between them. Germline CDR1 reads MNHEY; CDR2 reads SVGAGI. CDR3 sequence (DNA): TGTGCCAGCAGTCCCCGGACAAATCCTTACGAGCAGTACTTC. It codes for CASSPRTNPYEQYF.

This chain connects TRBV30 to TRBJ2-1; TRBD1 aligns across 7 bases. This CDR3 comprises 16 residues. The trim removed 2 bases at V and 0 bases at J, leaving 7 bases unmatched. Germline lookup yields CDR1 GTSNPN and CDR2 SVGIG (reference sequence). CDR3 sequence reads: CAWSRDRTSSYNEQFF. CDR3 coding DNA: TGTGCCTGGAGTCGGGACAGAACGAGCTCCTACAATGAGCAGTTCTTC.

The rearrangement uses TRBV19 and TRBJ2-3; TRBD2 is a possible D gene (6 bases). Trimming removed 6 bases from V and 3 bases from J, with 19 bases in between. Germline CDR1 is LNHDA and CDR2 is SQIVND (reference sequence). The CDR3 sequence is 16 residues long. The CDR3 DNA follows: TGTGCCAGTAGGAGTAAAGGGGCGGGACGGACAGATACGCAGTATTTT. Translation gives CASRSKGAGRTDTQYF.

V gene TRBV7-6 combines with J gene TRBJ1-1; the D gene is possibly TRBD1 (6 bases). CDR3 size: 15 residues. Germline V lookup: CDR1 SGHVS, CDR2 FNYEAQ. V lost 1 base to trimming and J lost 1 base, with 10 bases between them. Here the CDR3 DNA reads TGTGCCAGCAGCTTAGTGTGGACAGAGAACACTGAAGCTTTCTTT. Encoded protein: CASSLVWTENTEAFF.

This rearrangement joins TRBV5-4 to TRBJ2-2; 7 positions match TRBD1. J lost 8 bases, V lost 5 bases, and 9 bases had no gene match. The CDR3 sequence is 14 residues long. Germline CDR1 SGHNT, CDR2 YYREEE (reference sequence). The CDR3 nucleotides read TGTGCCAGCAGGCGACGACAGGGTTCAGGGGAGCTGTTTTTT. The encoded protein is CASRRRQGSGELFF.

The chain employs TRBV15 and TRBJ1-1; possibly TRBD1 for D (5 bases). The germline V gene encodes CDR1 LNHNV and CDR2 YYDKDF (reference sequence). CDR3 length: 14 amino acids. V was cut by 6 bases and J by 4 bases, with 15 bases left in between. DNA for the CDR3: TGTGCCACCAGTAAATTCAGGGCCGGCACTGAAGCTTTCTTT. It codes for CATSKFRAGTEAFF.

Regarding this clone: The junction departs from the called germline gene at one end, perhaps through a read error. The J gene is TRBJ2-7, the V gene TRBV25-1; D remains ambiguous. Germline V gene lookup returns CDR1 MGHDK and CDR2 SYGVNS. The CDR3 is made up of 11 amino acids. CDR3 sequence (DNA): TGTGCCAGCACCCCTTCGAGGCTCTTGCACTTC. Translated, it gives CASTPSRLLHF.

Its frequency marks this clone as medium-sized (0.01 to 0.1%). V gene TRBV4-3 combines with J gene TRBJ2-6, with D possibly matching TRBD2 (6 bases). The CDR3 covers 16 residues. CDR1 and CDR2 (germline): LGHNA, YSLEER. Trimming took off 1 base at V and 0 bases at J, with 7 bases between the two ends. The CDR3: CASSQARGSGANVLTF. CDR3 bases: TGCGCCAGCAGCCAAGCGCGGGGCTCTGGGGCCAACGTCCTGACTTTC.

The chain links TRBV6-1 to TRBJ1-4, with D unclear. Trimming stripped 10 bases from V and 2 bases from J, with 11 bases between. Germline V gene lookup returns CDR1 MNHNS and CDR2 SASEGT. The CDR3 contains 13 residues. CDR3 in amino acids: CATRRATNEKLFF. The CDR3 nucleotides are TGTGCCACCCGGCGGGCCACTAATGAAAAACTGTTTTTT.

This chain links TRBV7-9 with TRBJ1-5; D is unresolved. Germline V gene sequence: CDR1 SEHNR, CDR2 FQNEAQ (reference sequence). V was trimmed by 1 base and J by 11 bases, leaving 9 bases between them. The CDR3 sequence is 12 residues long. CDR3 in amino acids: CASSLGVAAQHF. The CDR3 DNA sequence: TGTGCCAGCAGCTTAGGGGTGGCGGCCCAGCATTTT.

This chain connects TRBV4-1 to TRBJ2-1; 7 bases map to TRBD2. This CDR3 has 14 amino acids. J was trimmed by 14 bases and V by 0 bases; bases with no gene match: 10. Germline-derived CDR1 and CDR2 are MGHRA and YSYEKL. CDR3 amino acids: CASSQERESGDKFF. The CDR3 coding sequence is TGCGCCAGCAGCCAAGAGCGGGAGTCCGGCGACAAGTTCTTC.

The genes are TRBV11-3 and TRBJ1-5; no clear D gene. Trimming left V 3 bases short and J 0 bases short, with 15 bases between. The CDR3 covers 17 residues. CDR1 is SGHNT and CDR2 is YENEEA in the germline V gene. CDR3 sequence reads: CASSFAAWVGSNQPQHF. The CDR3 DNA follows: TGTGCCAGCAGCTTCGCGGCCTGGGTGGGTAGCAATCAGCCCCAGCATTTT.